Shown below are 3 T cell receptor beta chains from a single sample sequenced in a study of blood T cell repertoires in COVID-19. TCRdb's copy holds only in-frame clones and misses some; the assay was immunoSEQ multiplex PCR. Of around 280,000 clones in the sample, about 86% were seen once. What was sequenced was peripheral blood. Receptors originate from a woman aged 25-40 years who had recovered from COVID-19.

This chain connects TRBV27 to TRBJ2-7, with D possibly matching TRBD2 (6 bases). Germline values: CDR1 MNHEY, CDR2 SMNVEV (reference sequence). The CDR3 sequence is 16 residues long. V gave up 2 bases and J gave up 3 bases, with 17 bases separating them. CDR3 DNA sequence: TGTGCCAGCAGTTTAGGCCCGGCGGGGAGTATCTACGAGCAGTACTTC. Protein sequence: CASSLGPAGSIYEQYF.

This chain uses TRBV4-1 with TRBJ2-7; TRBD2 is a possible D gene (7 bases). Trimming removed 1 base at V and 4 bases at J, with 14 bases between. In germline, CDR1 is MGHRA, CDR2 YSYEKL. The CDR3 spans 15 residues. The DNA of the CDR3 is TGCGCCAGCAGCCAAGCGGGGGGCTCCCCATACGAGCAGTACTTC. Residues: CASSQAGGSPYEQYF.

The chain recombines TRBV11-2 with TRBJ2-1, with 7 bases that match TRBD2. This CDR3 has 18 amino acids. Germline V CDR1 and CDR2: SGHAT, FQNNGV. V shed 1 base and J 2 bases; nucleotides not matched to a gene: 11. The CDR3 DNA follows: TGTGCCAGCAGCTTAGGTAGGCCGAAGCTAGCGGCCTACAATGAGCAGTTCTTC. Translated: CASSLGRPKLAAYNEQFF.